The source of this T cell receptor (beta chain) is a study of OX40 agonist ivuxolimab in advanced cancers. Per germline, CDR1 MGHRA and CDR2 YSYEKL. The CDR3 sequence is 17 residues long. V lost 1 base, J lost 1 base, and 5 bases stayed unmatched. Assay: immunoSEQ multiplex PCR; the TCRdb copy retains only in-frame clones and omits some. This table holds about 33,000 clones, about 74% found once. The sequence came from an adult with an advanced solid tumor such as melanoma, head and neck, liver or kidney cancer. The specimen was CD4+ or CD8+ T cells sorted from blood, collected in a trial of the OX40 agonist ivuxolimab. J is TRBJ2-5 and V is TRBV4-1, with 11 bases identical to TRBD2. The CDR3 nucleotides read TGCGCCAGCAGCCAAGGAGTAGCGGGGGGGCCCCAAGAGACCCAGTACTTC. It yields the protein CASSQGVAGGPQETQYF.